This T cell receptor beta chain was sequenced for a study of OX40 agonist ivuxolimab in advanced cancers. Study-level information: A history of anti-PD-1, anti-PD-L1 or anti-CTLA-4 therapy was acceptable, and about 40% had some. Study-wide results and caveats: CD8+ T cells were the subset that, on average, had more expanded clones than CD4+. Normalized expansion of T-cell clones was also low for some nonresponders.

Blood was sampled at baseline, cycle 4 day 1, and cycle 7 day 1. Measured with immunoSEQ multiplex PCR; TCRdb has only the in-frame clones, and not every one. The sample has 35,000 to 40,000 clones, about 80% seen once. The germline CDR1 and CDR2 sequences are MNHNS and SASEGT. This CDR3 is 11 amino acids long. V dropped 5 bases and J dropped 10 bases, with 12 bases sitting between them. Comments on this clone: As yet, its antigen is unknown.

This chain joins TRBV6-1 and TRBJ2-7; no definite D call. This clonotype originated in an adult with an advanced solid tumor such as melanoma, head and neck, liver or kidney cancer. The starting material was CD4+ or CD8+ T cells sorted from blood, obtained in a trial of the OX40 agonist ivuxolimab. The CDR3, as DNA: TGTGCCAGCAGTTCCTTGGGAACCCAGTACTTC. It is translated as CASSSLGTQYF.